The present entry profiles one TCR beta chain with its context. The antigen is unknown. The data originate from a study of response to subunit inactivated influenza vaccine. Germline CDR1 is SGHVS and CDR2 is FNYEAQ. With V trimmed by 6 bases and J by 5 bases, 13 bases remained unmatched. This CDR3 spans 18 amino acids. Study observations and caveats: The authors suggested that few new T cells are recruited per seasonal influenza vaccination.

TCRdb redid the calling of the RT-PCR reads with MiXCR, one entry per CDR3 protein. This sample has around 190,000 distinct CDR3 sequences, with approximately 15% found just once. V is TRBV7-6 and J is TRBJ2-1; 13 bases map to TRBD2. This clonotype originated in a man aged 50 or older who received an inactivated influenza vaccine. This material consisted of CD8+ T cells sorted from PBMCs, taken approximately 5 days after vaccination. CDR3 in DNA: TGTGCCAGCAGGCTAACTAGCGGGGGGGACTTAGGGCACAATGAGCAGTTCTTC. This sequence encodes CASRLTSGGDLGHNEQFF.